The entry that follows covers one T cell receptor beta chain sequence. Its target is unknown. Per germline, CDR1 MRHNA and CDR2 SNTAGT. The CDR3 consists of 15 residues. Trimming removed 4 bases from V and 4 bases from J, with 13 bases in between. Profiling relied on immunoSEQ multiplex PCR, and the TCRdb table lists in-frame clones only, not all of them. Of 30,000 to 45,000 clones in the sample, roughly 80% were seen once. These data come from a study of OX40 agonist ivuxolimab in advanced cancers. Findings and limits, study-wide: Low clonal expansion, among the lowest seen, marked partial responders at 0.1-3.0 mg/kg.

This sequence joins TRBV6-4 and TRBJ2-2, with TRBD1 as a possible D gene (5 bases). The receptor was isolated from an adult with an advanced solid tumor such as melanoma, head and neck, liver or kidney cancer. The sequencing used CD4+ or CD8+ T cells sorted from blood, collected in a trial of the OX40 agonist ivuxolimab. The CDR3 nucleotides read TGTGCCAGCAGTGGTCAGGGCGGATCCACCGGGGAGCTGTTTTTT. Its translation is CASSGQGGSTGELFF.